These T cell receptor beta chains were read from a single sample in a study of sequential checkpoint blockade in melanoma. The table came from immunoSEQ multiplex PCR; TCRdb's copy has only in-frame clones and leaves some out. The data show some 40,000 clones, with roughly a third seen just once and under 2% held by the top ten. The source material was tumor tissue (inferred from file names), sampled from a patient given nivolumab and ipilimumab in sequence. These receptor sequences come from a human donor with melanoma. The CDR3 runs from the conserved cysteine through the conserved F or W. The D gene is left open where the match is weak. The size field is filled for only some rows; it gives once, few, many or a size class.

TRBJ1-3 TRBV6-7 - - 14 TGTGCCAGCAGTTTTAAAAGGGACGGAAACACCATATATTTT CASSFKRDGNTIYF
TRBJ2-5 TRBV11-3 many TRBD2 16 TGTGCCAGCAGCCAGGGGGGACTAGCAGTACAAGAGACCCAGTACTTC CASSQGGLAVQETQYF
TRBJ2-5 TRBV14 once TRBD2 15 TGTGCCAGCAGCCAAGAACTAGCGGGGAGTTCGACCCAGTACTTC CASSQELAGSSTQYF
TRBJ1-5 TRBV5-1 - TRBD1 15 TGCGCCAGCAGCGTCGGAGACAGGGTAAATCAGCCCCAGCATTTT CASSVGDRVNQPQHF
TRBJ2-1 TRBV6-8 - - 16 TGTGCCAGCAGTGACTCGTCGCCTAGCTCCTACAATGAGCAGTTCTTC CASSDSSPSSYNEQFF
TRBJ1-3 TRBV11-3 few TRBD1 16 TGTGCCAGCAGCGACCGGGACAGGACCTCTGGAAACACCATATATTTT CASSDRDRTSGNTIYF
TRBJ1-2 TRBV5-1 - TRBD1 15 TGCGCCAGCAGTTCCGCGCCGGGACAGGGCAGTGGCTACACCTTC CASSSAPGQGSGYTF
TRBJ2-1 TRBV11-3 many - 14 TGTGCCAGCAGCTTCCGTACTACATGGTGGGAGCAGTTCTTC CASSFRTTWWEQFF
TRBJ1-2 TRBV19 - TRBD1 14 TGTGCCAGTAGTAGGGGGACAGGGGAATATGGCTACACCTTC CASSRGTGEYGYTF
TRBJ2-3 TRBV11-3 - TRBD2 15 TGTGCCAGCAGCTTGAGTAGCGGGGGGGCGAATACGCAGTATTTT CASSLSSGGANTQYF
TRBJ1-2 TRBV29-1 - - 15 TGCAGCGTTGAAGAAAGACTACTCATATCCTATGGCTACACCTTC CSVEERLLISYGYTF
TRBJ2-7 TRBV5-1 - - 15 TGCGCCAGCAGCTTGGGTCCAAATCCCTCCTACGAGCAGTACTTC CASSLGPNPSYEQYF
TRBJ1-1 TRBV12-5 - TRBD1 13 TGTGCCAGCACGTCGAGGACAGGGTTTGAAGCTTTCTTT CASTSRTGFEAFF
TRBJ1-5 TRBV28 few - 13 TGTGCCAGCAGTTTATTTAGCAATCAGCCCCAGCATTTT CASSLFSNQPQHF
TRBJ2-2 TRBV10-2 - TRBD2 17 TGCGCCAGCAGTGATATGGGTAGCGGGGCCAACACCGGGGAGCTGTTTTTT CASSDMGSGANTGELFF
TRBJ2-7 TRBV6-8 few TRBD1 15 TGTGCCAGCAGTTACTCGGGACAGGGAGTTTACGAGCAGTACTTC CASSYSGQGVYEQYF
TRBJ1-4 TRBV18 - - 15 TGTGCCAGCTCACTAGGACCGATACTAGGTGGAAAACTGTTTTTT CASSLGPILGGKLFF
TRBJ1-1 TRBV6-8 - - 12 TGTGCCAGCAGTTCCCGACGGGGTGAAGCTTTCTTT CASSSRRGEAFF
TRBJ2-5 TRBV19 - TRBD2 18 TGTGCCAGTAGTATGAGGGGGCGACTAGCGGGAGTGGGGGAGACCCAGTACTTC CASSMRGRLAGVGETQYF
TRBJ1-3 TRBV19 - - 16 TGTGCCAGTACCGCTCCGGGCGAAAGCTCTGGAAACACCATATATTTT CASTAPGESSGNTIYF
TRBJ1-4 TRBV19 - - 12 TGTGCCAGTAATAACCGGGATGAAAAACTGTTTTTT CASNNRDEKLFF
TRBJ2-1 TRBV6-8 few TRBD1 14 TGTGCCAGCATTAGGACAGGGGGATACAATGAGCAGTTCTTC CASIRTGGYNEQFF
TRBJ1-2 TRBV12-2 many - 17 TGTGCCAACACCCCCACAGGGCAAGAGGGAGCTAACTATGGCTACACCTTC CANTPTGQEGANYGYTF
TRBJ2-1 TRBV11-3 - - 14 TGTGCCAGCAGCCTCCGGGCCAAAGACAATGAGCAGTTCTTC CASSLRAKDNEQFF
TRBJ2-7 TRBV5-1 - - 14 TGCGCCAGCAGCCTTGCACTACCAGTTAACGAGCAGTACTTC CASSLALPVNEQYF
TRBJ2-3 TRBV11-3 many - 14 TGTGCCAGCAGCCTCAGGGTGACCACAGATACGCAGTATTTT CASSLRVTTDTQYF
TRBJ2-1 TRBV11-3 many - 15 TGTGCCAGCAGCTTAAGGGGAAGCTCCTACAATGAGCAGTTCTTC CASSLRGSSYNEQFF
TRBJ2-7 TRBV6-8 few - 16 TGTGCCAGCAGTCCGGGGGTGCGCTCCGTGGAGGGGGAGCAGTACTTC CASSPGVRSVEGEQYF
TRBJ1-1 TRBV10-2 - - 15 TGCGCCAGCAGTGAGTCGACTAGTGGGGCGCAGGGGGCTTTCTTT CASSESTSGAQGAFF
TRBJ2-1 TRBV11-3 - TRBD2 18 TGTGCCAGCAGCTTAGGGGGTAGTGGACTAGGCGTTAGTGGGACGCAGTTCTTC CASSLGGSGLGVSGTQFF
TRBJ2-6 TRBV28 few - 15 TGTGCCAGCACTCCCCTAGGGACGGGGGCCAACGTCCTGACTTTC CASTPLGTGANVLTF
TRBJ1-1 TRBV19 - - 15 TGTGCCAGTAGCCCACAGATCATTCGTCGGTCTGAAGCTTTCTTT CASSPQIIRRSEAFF
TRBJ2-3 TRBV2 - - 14 TGTGCCAGCAGCCTAGGGACTAGCACAGATACGCAGTATTTT CASSLGTSTDTQYF
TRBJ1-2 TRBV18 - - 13 TGTGCCAGCTCACCGGACAGTTCCTATGGCTACACCTTC CASSPDSSYGYTF
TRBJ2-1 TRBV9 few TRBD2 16 TGTGCCAGCAGTGCCGCCGGGACTAGCGTCGGTAATGAGCAGTTCTTC CASSAAGTSVGNEQFF